This paragraph covers one T cell receptor beta chain sequence. The antigen is unknown. This entry comes from a study of beta chain features in type 1 diabetes. Study-wide results and caveats: TCRB repertoires of naive, central memory and Treg cells appeared more similar among patients than among healthy donors. cDNA-based sequencing might over-represent cells highly expressing TCR.

Over 95% purity was reached by all sorted populations. The germline gives CDR1 SGDLS, CDR2 YYNGEE. The length of the CDR3 is 14 residues. Trimming shortened V by 2 bases and J by 5 bases, and 13 bases separated the two germline ends. Of the isolated RNA, all was reverse transcribed, and so the sequenced material was expressed TCRB transcripts. Each sample of naive, central memory or regulatory T cells had, on average, about 3.6 million reads. Clones were sequenced by immunoSEQ multiplex PCR, and TCRdb holds only the in-frame ones, with some missing. The table has under 800,000 clones, 15% to 17% seen once.

V and J are TRBV9 and TRBJ1-1; D ambiguous. The sample consisted of naive CD4+ T cells from blood. This clonotype was sampled from a man younger than 35 in good health. DNA of the CDR3: TGTGCCAGCAGCGTCGCGCAGGAGGGTACTGAAGCTTTCTTT. Amino acid sequence: CASSVAQEGTEAFF.